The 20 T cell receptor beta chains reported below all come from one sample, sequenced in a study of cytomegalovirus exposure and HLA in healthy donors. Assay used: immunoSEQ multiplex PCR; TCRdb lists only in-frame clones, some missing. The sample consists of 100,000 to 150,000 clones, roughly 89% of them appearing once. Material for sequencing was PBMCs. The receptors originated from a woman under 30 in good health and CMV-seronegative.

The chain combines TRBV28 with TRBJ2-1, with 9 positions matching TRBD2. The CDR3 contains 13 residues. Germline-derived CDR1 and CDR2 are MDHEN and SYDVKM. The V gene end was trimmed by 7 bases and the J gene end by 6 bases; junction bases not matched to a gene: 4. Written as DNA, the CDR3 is TGTGCCAGCATCGGACTAGCGTTCAATGAGCAGTTCTTC. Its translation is CASIGLAFNEQFF.

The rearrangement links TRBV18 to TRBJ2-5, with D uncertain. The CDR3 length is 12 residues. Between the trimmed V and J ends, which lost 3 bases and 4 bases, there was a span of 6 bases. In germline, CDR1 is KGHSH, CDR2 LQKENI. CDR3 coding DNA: TGTGCCAGCTCACCCCTCGGAGAGACCCAGTACTTC. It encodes CASSPLGETQYF. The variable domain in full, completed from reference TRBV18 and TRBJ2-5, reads NAGVMQNPRHLVRRRGQEARLRCSPMKGHSHVYWYRQLPEEGLKFMVYLQKENIIDESGMPKERFSAEFPKEGPSILRIQQVVRGDSAAYFCASSPLGETQYFGPGTRLLVL.

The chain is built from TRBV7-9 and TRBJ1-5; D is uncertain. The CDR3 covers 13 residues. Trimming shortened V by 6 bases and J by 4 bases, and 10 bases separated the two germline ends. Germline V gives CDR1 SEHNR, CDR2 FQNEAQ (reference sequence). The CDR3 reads CASSIGSNQPQHF. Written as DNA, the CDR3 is TGTGCCAGCAGTATAGGGAGTAATCAGCCCCAGCATTTT.

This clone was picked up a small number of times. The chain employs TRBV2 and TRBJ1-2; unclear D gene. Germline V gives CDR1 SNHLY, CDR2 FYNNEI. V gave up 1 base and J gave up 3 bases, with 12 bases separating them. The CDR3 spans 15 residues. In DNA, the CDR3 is TGTGCCAGCAGTGAAGGGCCAGGCGGGGACTATGGCTACACCTTC. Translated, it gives CASSEGPGGDYGYTF.

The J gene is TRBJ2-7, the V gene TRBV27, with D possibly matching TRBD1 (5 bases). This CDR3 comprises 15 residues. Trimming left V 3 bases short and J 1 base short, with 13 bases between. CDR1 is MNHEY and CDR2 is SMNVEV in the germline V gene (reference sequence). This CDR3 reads CASSFWVGESYEQYV. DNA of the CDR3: TGTGCCAGCAGTTTTTGGGTAGGGGAATCCTACGAGCAGTACGTC.

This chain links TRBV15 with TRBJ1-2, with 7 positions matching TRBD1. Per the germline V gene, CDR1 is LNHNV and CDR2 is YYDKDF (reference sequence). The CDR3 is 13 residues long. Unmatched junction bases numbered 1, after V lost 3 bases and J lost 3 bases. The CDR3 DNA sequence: TGTGCCACCAGCAGCGGGACAGACTATGGCTACACCTTC. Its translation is CATSSGTDYGYTF. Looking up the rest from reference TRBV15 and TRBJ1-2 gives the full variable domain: DAMVIQNPRYQVTQFGKPVTLSCSQTLNHNVMYWYQQKSSQAPKLLFHYYDKDFNNEADTPDNFQSRRPNTSFCFLDIRSPGLGDTAMYLCATSSGTDYGYTFGSGTRLTVV.

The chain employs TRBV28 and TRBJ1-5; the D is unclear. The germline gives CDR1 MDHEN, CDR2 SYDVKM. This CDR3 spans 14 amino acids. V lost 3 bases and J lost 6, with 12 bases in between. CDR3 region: CASSLVRFGQPQHF. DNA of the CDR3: TGTGCCAGCAGTTTGGTTCGATTCGGTCAGCCCCAGCATTTT.

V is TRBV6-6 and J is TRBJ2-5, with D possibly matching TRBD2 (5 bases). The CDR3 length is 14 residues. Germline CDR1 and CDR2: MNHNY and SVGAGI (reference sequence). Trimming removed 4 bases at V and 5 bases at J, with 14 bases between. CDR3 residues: CASSFFIRGETQYF. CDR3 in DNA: TGTGCCAGCAGTTTTTTCATCCGAGGGGAGACCCAGTACTTC.

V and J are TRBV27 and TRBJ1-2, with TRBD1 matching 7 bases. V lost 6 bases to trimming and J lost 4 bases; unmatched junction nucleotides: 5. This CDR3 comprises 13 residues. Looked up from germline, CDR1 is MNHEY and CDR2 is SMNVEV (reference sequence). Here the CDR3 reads CASSHRTGYGYTF. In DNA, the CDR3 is TGTGCCAGCAGCCATAGGACAGGCTATGGCTACACCTTC.

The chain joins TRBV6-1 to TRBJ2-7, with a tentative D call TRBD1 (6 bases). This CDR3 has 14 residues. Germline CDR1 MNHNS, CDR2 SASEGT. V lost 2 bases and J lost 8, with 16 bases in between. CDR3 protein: CASSEIGLGDKQYV. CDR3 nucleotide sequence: TGTGCCAGCAGTGAAATAGGATTGGGGGACAAGCAGTACGTC.

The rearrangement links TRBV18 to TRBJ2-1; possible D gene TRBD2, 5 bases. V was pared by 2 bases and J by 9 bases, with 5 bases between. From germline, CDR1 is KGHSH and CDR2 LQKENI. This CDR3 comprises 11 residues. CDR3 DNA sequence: TGTGCCAGCTCACCAGGGAGTGAGCAGTTCTTC. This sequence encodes CASSPGSEQFF.

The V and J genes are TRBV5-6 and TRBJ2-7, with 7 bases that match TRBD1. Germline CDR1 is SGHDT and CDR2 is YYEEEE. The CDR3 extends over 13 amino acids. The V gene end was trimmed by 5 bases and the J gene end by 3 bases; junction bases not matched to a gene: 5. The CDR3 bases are TGTGCCAGCAGTCCCGGGACAGTCTACGAGCAGTACTTC. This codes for CASSPGTVYEQYF.

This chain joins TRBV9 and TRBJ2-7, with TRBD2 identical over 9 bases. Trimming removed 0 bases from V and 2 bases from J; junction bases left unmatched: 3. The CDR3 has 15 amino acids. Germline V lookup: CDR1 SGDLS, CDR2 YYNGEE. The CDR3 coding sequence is TGTGCCAGCAGCGTAGGTGCTAGCGGGGCCTACGAGCAGTACTTC. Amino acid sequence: CASSVGASGAYEQYF.

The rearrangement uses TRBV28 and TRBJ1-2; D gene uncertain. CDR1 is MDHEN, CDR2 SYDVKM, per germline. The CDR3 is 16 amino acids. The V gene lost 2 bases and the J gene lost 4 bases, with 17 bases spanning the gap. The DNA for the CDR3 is TGTGCCAGCAGTTTAAAGTTAGCATCCTCTACCTATGGCTACACCTTC. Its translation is CASSLKLASSTYGYTF.

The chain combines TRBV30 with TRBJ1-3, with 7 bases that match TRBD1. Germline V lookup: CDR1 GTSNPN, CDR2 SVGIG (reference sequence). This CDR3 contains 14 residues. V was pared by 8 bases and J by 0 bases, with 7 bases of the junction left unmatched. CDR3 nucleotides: TGTGCCGGGACAGTTCGTTCCTCTGGAAACACCATATATTTT. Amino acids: CAGTVRSSGNTIYF.

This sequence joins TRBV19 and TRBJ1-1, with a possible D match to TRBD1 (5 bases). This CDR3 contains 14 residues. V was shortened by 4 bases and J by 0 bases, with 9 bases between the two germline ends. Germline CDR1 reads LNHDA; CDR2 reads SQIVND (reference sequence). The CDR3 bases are TGTGCCAGTAGTACTGACAGCCTGAACACTGAAGCTTTCTTT. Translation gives CASSTDSLNTEAFF.

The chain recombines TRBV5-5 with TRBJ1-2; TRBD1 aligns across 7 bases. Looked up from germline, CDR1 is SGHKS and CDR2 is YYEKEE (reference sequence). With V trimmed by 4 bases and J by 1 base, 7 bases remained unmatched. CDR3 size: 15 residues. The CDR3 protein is CASSHTGTDNYGYTF. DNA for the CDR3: TGTGCCAGCAGCCATACCGGGACAGATAACTATGGCTACACCTTC.

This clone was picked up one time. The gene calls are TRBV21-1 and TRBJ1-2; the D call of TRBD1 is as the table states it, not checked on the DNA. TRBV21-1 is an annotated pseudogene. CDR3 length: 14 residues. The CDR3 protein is CASRAGTANYGYTF. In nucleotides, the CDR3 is TGTGCCAGCAGGGCGGGGACAGCTAACTATGGCTACACCTTC.

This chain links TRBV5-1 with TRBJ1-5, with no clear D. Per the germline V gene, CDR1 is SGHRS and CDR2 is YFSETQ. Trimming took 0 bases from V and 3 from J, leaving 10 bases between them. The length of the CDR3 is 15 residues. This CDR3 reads CASSLGTGINQPQHF. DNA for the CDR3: TGCGCCAGCAGCTTGGGGACGGGAATCAATCAGCCCCAGCATTTT.

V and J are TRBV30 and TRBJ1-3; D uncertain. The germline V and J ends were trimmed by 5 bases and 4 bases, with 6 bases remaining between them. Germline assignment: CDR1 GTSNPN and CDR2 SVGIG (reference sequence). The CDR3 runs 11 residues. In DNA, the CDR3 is TGTGCCTGGGGGCCGGGAAACACCATATATTTT. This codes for CAWGPGNTIYF.